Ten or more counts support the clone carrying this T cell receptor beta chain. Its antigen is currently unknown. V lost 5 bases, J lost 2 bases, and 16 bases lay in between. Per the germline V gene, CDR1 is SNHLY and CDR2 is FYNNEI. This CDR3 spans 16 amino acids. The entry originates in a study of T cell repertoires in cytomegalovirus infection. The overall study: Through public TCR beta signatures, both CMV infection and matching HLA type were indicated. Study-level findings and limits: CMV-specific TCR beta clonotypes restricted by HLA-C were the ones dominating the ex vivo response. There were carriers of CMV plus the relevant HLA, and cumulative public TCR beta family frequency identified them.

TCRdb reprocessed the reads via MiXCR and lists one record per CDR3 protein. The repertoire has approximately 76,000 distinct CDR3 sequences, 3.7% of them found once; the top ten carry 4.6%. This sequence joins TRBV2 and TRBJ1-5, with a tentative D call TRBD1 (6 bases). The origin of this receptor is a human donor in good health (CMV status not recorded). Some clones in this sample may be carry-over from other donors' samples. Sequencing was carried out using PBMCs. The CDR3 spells CASSTLQGIGNQPQHF. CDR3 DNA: TGTGCCAGCAGTACCTTACAGGGTATAGGCAATCAGCCCCAGCATTTT.